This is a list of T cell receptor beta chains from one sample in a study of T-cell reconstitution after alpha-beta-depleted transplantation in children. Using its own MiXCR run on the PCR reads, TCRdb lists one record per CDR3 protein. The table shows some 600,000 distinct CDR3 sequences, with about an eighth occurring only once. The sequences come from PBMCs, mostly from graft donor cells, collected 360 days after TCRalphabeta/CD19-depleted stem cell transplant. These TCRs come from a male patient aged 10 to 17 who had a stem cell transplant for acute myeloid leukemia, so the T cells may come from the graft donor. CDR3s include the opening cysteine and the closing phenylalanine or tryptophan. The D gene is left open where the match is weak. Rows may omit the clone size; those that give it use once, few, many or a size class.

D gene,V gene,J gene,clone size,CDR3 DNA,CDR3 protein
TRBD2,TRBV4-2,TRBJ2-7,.,TGTGCCAGCAGCCAAGACAGGGAGGGGAACGAGCAGTACTTC,CASSQDREGNEQYF
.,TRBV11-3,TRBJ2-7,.,TGTGCCAGCAGCTTAGGACCAGGTTCCAACGAGCAGTACTTC,CASSLGPGSNEQYF
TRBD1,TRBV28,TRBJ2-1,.,TGTGCCAGCAGTCAACAGGGGTTGGCCTACAATGAGCAGTTCTTC,CASSQQGLAYNEQFF
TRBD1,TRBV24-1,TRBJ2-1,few,TGTGCCACCAGTGATACCGGGACAGGGGGCATCAATGAGCAGTTCTTC,CATSDTGTGGINEQFF
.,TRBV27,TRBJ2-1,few,TGTGCCAGCAGTTTGCAGAGGGTGTCCAGCAATGAGCAGTTCTTC,CASSLQRVSSNEQFF
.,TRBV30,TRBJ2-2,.,TGTGCCTGGAGTTCCTTAAGGACCGGGGAGCTGTTTTTT,CAWSSLRTGELFF
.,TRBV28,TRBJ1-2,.,TGTGCCAGCAGTTTAGGGCTCCGTCGAGGCTACACCTTC,CASSLGLRRGYTF
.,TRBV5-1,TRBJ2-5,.,TGCGCCAGCAGCGGTGTAGGGTTGGGAGAGACCCAGTACTTC,CASSGVGLGETQYF
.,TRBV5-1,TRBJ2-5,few,TGCGCCAGCAGTCCAGCGCCGAGGACTGAGACCCAGTACTTC,CASSPAPRTETQYF
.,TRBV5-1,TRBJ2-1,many,TGCGCCAGCAGCTTGGAAAGGGACACCTTCAATGAGCAGTTCTTC,CASSLERDTFNEQFF
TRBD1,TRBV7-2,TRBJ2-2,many,TGTGCCAGCAGTTACGGGACAGGGACGACCGGGGAGCTGTTTTTT,CASSYGTGTTGELFF
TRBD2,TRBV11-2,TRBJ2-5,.,TGTGCCAGCAAAGGACCAGGGACTAGCGCGAACCAAGAGACCCAGTACTTC,CASKGPGTSANQETQYF
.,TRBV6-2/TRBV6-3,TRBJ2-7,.,TGTGCCAGCGTACCGGGACTTCCTGCCTACGAGCAGTACTTC,CASVPGLPAYEQYF
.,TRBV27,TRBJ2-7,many,TGTGCCAGCAGTTTACGATCCGGGACCAGCGAGCAGTACTTC,CASSLRSGTSEQYF
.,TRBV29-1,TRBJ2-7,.,TGCAGCGTTGGGGCTCGGTCAGGGAACTACGAGCAGTACTTC,CSVGARSGNYEQYF
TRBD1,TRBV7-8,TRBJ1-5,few,TGTGCCAGCAGCTTAGACAGGGGGTGGGGTGGTCAGCCCCAGCATTTT,CASSLDRGWGGQPQHF